The T cell receptor (beta chain) under discussion was sequenced for a study of brain T cells in children with intractable seizures (dated by TCRdb to the early 2020s). Regarding the study in general: As a first screen for immune gene transcripts, resected brain tissue from under 70 pediatric epilepsy surgery cases was run on a NanoString immunology panel. Among the approximately 12 selected surgery cases, pre-surgery blood was additionally sequenced for eight, leaving four cases with brain tissue only. General findings and caveats noted by the study authors: Because sequencing depth was different between pre-surgery and post-surgery blood, clones absent from the pre-surgery sample may reflect undersampling. Viral specificity was inferred solely from CDR3 sequence similarity, and the HCMV serostatus of the patients was not known. Top 50 brain clonotypes included public and private clones; each case's most abundant public CDR3 closely resembled known HCMV, EBV or influenza A epitope-specific CDR3s.

On this clone: Its binding antigen is unknown. Qualities for individual bases were not recorded, and no much larger clone is one base off.

The sample's time point label, decoded: resected brain tissue, or blood drawn just prior to surgery. The surgery cases that showed the highest brain T cell transcript signatures were chosen for TCR beta chain sequencing of brain tissue, and of blood when it was available. Before surgery, patients had received at least one anti-epileptic drug. TCR-sequenced patients were children with drug-resistant epilepsy due to tuberous sclerosis complex, focal cortical dysplasia, Rasmussen encephalitis or hemimegalencephaly. Brain samples were frozen blocks of fresh involved resected tissue taken at epilepsy surgery. Bulk genomic DNA was isolated from unsorted brain tissue and whole blood using the Monarch genomic DNA purification kit. The immunoSEQ assay was applied to genomic DNA to generate the TCR beta chain sequences. In the authors' own workflow: CDR3 sequences not starting with the conserved framework cysteine at position 104 were manually removed. Clonality was calculated as one minus the normalized Shannon's Diversity Index, with values ranging from 0 (maximal diversity) to 1 (oligoclonal). Chi-squared comparison-of-proportions tests were used to check whether the frequency of the same CDR3 differed between samples, for example brain versus blood. Public clonotypes were found by searching immuneACCESS, and the VDJdb browser was used to assess similarity to known antiviral clonotypes. TCRdb obtained this table from immuneACCESS and retained in-frame rearrangements with V and J assigned. These tables miss some clones; where compared with another copy, unresolved V genes account for less than half of the shortfall, and the remainder is unexplained. From that table come the V and J calls and clone size; the DNA was used to work out D and trimming. Here the sample has about 5,200 clones; roughly nine tenths occur a single time. Roughly 1.8% of the sample belongs to the ten largest clones.

CDR1 and CDR2 (LGHDT, YNNKEL) derive from the germline V gene (reference sequence). V lost 1 base and J lost 0 bases; the stretch between them is 13 bases long. Taken from cysteine to phenylalanine, the CDR3 has 16 residues. The retained sequence is limited to the CDR3, 48 bases, with the frame set at the first base. The receptor chain draws on TRBV3-1 (or the pseudogene TRBV3-2) and TRBJ2-7; the D gene is perhaps TRBD1, on 6 matching bases. The sample here was resected brain tissue, taken at surgery. The sequence was collected from a boy under two years old with focal cortical dysplasia and intractable seizures. The sequenced DNA is TGTGCCAGCAGCCAAGGTCTGTGGGGGCACTCCTACGAGCAGTACTTC. This is translated as CASSQGLWGHSYEQYF.